These T cell receptor beta chains were read from a single sample in a study of blood T cell dynamics during melanoma immunotherapy. Data came from immunoSEQ multiplex PCR; TCRdb stores just in-frame clones and leaves some out. Of over 15,000 clones detected, 87% appear once; the ten largest clones hold about 8%. The specimen was blood, collected from a patient treated with checkpoint blockade. The receptor source for this set is a human donor with melanoma. The CDR3 runs from the conserved cysteine through the conserved F or W. A D gene is named only where the DNA matches it firmly. Clone size is stated in some rows and not others, as once, few, many or a class when expanded.

j_gene: TRBJ2-3; v_gene: TRBV4-1; abundance: NA; d_gene: TRBD2; CDR3aa: CASSQAGGSGRDYTQYF; CDR3nt: TGCGCCAGCAGCCAAGCGGGGGGGAGCGGGAGAGACTATACGCAGTATTTT
j_gene: TRBJ2-7; v_gene: TRBV7-9; abundance: NA; d_gene: TRBD2; CDR3aa: CASSPGTSGTYEQYF; CDR3nt: TGTGCCAGCAGCCCGGGGACTAGCGGAACCTACGAGCAGTACTTC
j_gene: TRBJ2-1; v_gene: TRBV10-3; abundance: NA; d_gene: TRBD1; CDR3aa: CAISGRDRVKLNEQFF; CDR3nt: TGTGCCATCAGTGGAAGGGACAGGGTGAAACTCAATGAGCAGTTCTTC
j_gene: TRBJ2-4; v_gene: TRBV29-1; abundance: NA; d_gene: TRBD2; CDR3aa: CSAVGAGGEGLAKNIQYF; CDR3nt: TGCAGCGCCGTCGGGGCGGGAGGGGAGGGATTAGCCAAAAACATTCAGTACTTC
j_gene: TRBJ2-3; v_gene: TRBV11-2; abundance: NA; d_gene: NA; CDR3aa: CASSRTVSSTDTQYF; CDR3nt: TGTGCCAGCAGCAGGACAGTCAGTAGCACAGATACGCAGTATTTT
j_gene: TRBJ2-5; v_gene: TRBV28; abundance: NA; d_gene: TRBD2; CDR3aa: CASSPYTSGKETQYF; CDR3nt: TGTGCCAGCAGTCCCTATACTAGCGGGAAAGAGACCCAGTACTTC
j_gene: TRBJ2-7; v_gene: TRBV5-1; abundance: NA; d_gene: TRBD2; CDR3aa: CASSAWLAGSSYEQYF; CDR3nt: TGCGCCAGCAGCGCGTGGTTAGCGGGATCCTCCTACGAGCAGTACTTC
j_gene: TRBJ2-3; v_gene: TRBV5-6; abundance: once; d_gene: TRBD2; CDR3aa: CASSARLAHTDTQYF; CDR3nt: TGTGCCAGCAGCGCCCGACTAGCGCACACAGATACGCAGTATTTT
j_gene: TRBJ2-3; v_gene: TRBV5-5; abundance: NA; d_gene: NA; CDR3aa: CASSEIGGPGKDTQYF; CDR3nt: TGTGCCAGCAGCGAGATTGGAGGGCCAGGAAAAGATACGCAGTATTTT
j_gene: TRBJ2-5; v_gene: TRBV7-7; abundance: NA; d_gene: TRBD1; CDR3aa: CASSPGQGRETQYF; CDR3nt: TGTGCCAGCAGCCCGGGACAGGGGAGAGAGACCCAGTACTTC
j_gene: TRBJ2-7; v_gene: TRBV6-1; abundance: NA; d_gene: NA; CDR3aa: CASSEDGTVTYEQYF; CDR3nt: TGTGCCAGCAGTGAAGACGGAACGGTGACCTACGAGCAGTACTTC
j_gene: TRBJ1-4; v_gene: TRBV5-6; abundance: once; d_gene: TRBD1; CDR3aa: CASSFGTGREKLFF; CDR3nt: TGTGCCAGCAGCTTCGGGACAGGGCGGGAAAAACTGTTTTTT
j_gene: TRBJ2-5; v_gene: TRBV28; abundance: NA; d_gene: NA; CDR3aa: CASGEFGQYQETQYF; CDR3nt: TGTGCCAGCGGAGAGTTCGGACAGTACCAAGAGACCCAGTACTTC
j_gene: TRBJ1-1; v_gene: TRBV5-1; abundance: NA; d_gene: NA; CDR3aa: CASSQGGANTEAFF; CDR3nt: TGCGCCAGCAGCCAAGGGGGTGCGAACACTGAAGCTTTCTTT
j_gene: TRBJ2-7; v_gene: TRBV7-2; abundance: NA; d_gene: NA; CDR3aa: CASSLGTGSSYEQYF; CDR3nt: TGTGCCAGCAGCTTAGGGACGGGTAGCTCCTACGAGCAGTACTTC
j_gene: TRBJ2-7; v_gene: TRBV2; abundance: NA; d_gene: NA; CDR3aa: CADKSGTHSYEQYF; CDR3nt: TGTGCCGACAAATCCGGGACTCATTCCTACGAGCAGTACTTC
j_gene: TRBJ1-2; v_gene: TRBV19; abundance: NA; d_gene: NA; CDR3aa: CASSIESATGYGYTF; CDR3nt: TGTGCCAGTAGTATTGAATCAGCGACAGGCTATGGCTACACCTTC
j_gene: TRBJ2-1; v_gene: TRBV14; abundance: once; d_gene: NA; CDR3aa: CASSQDSFTYNEQFF; CDR3nt: TGTGCCAGCAGCCAGGACTCCTTTACCTACAATGAGCAGTTCTTC
j_gene: TRBJ2-1; v_gene: TRBV6-5; abundance: NA; d_gene: TRBD2; CDR3aa: CASSLTSGSYNEQFF; CDR3nt: TGTGCCAGCAGTTTGACTAGCGGTTCCTACAATGAGCAGTTCTTC
j_gene: TRBJ2-7; v_gene: TRBV10-3; abundance: NA; d_gene: NA; CDR3aa: CAISESSEQYF; CDR3nt: TGTGCCATCAGTGAGTCTAGCGAGCAGTACTTC
j_gene: TRBJ2-1; v_gene: TRBV5-6; abundance: few; d_gene: TRBD1; CDR3aa: CASSLVGQDYNEQFF; CDR3nt: TGTGCCAGCAGCTTGGTCGGACAGGACTACAATGAGCAGTTCTTC
j_gene: TRBJ2-7; v_gene: TRBV6-5; abundance: NA; d_gene: NA; CDR3aa: CASSGTGDPSYEQYF; CDR3nt: TGTGCCAGCAGTGGGACGGGGGACCCTTCGTACGAGCAGTACTTC
j_gene: TRBJ2-5; v_gene: TRBV5-6; abundance: NA; d_gene: TRBD2; CDR3aa: CASSLAWGTSGSPEQYF; CDR3nt: TGTGCCAGCAGCTTGGCTTGGGGGACTAGCGGGAGCCCGGAGCAGTACTTC
j_gene: TRBJ2-7; v_gene: TRBV15; abundance: NA; d_gene: NA; CDR3aa: CATVRESYEQYF; CDR3nt: TGTGCCACCGTACGGGAGTCTTACGAGCAGTACTTC
j_gene: TRBJ1-2; v_gene: TRBV7-2; abundance: NA; d_gene: NA; CDR3aa: CASSLATGSRYGYTF; CDR3nt: TGTGCCAGCAGCTTAGCGACGGGGTCGCGGTATGGCTACACCTTC
j_gene: TRBJ2-7; v_gene: TRBV4-3; abundance: NA; d_gene: NA; CDR3aa: CASSRGTGPGNEQYF; CDR3nt: TGCGCCAGCAGCCGAGGGACTGGTCCAGGGAACGAGCAGTACTTC
j_gene: TRBJ2-7; v_gene: TRBV5-4; abundance: NA; d_gene: NA; CDR3aa: CASSLGTSDEQYF; CDR3nt: TGTGCCAGCAGCTTGGGGACCTCGGACGAGCAGTACTTC
j_gene: TRBJ1-5; v_gene: TRBV18; abundance: once; d_gene: TRBD1; CDR3aa: CASSPIQGAQPQHF; CDR3nt: TGTGCCAGCTCACCTATACAGGGGGCTCAGCCCCAGCATTTT
j_gene: TRBJ2-1; v_gene: TRBV6-1; abundance: NA; d_gene: NA; CDR3aa: CASSVKESNEQFF; CDR3nt: TGTGCCAGCAGTGTTAAAGAGTCCAATGAGCAGTTCTTC
j_gene: TRBJ1-2; v_gene: TRBV7-8; abundance: once; d_gene: NA; CDR3aa: CASSMEAFIYGYTF; CDR3nt: TGTGCCAGCTCAATGGAGGCTTTTATTTATGGCTACACCTTC
j_gene: TRBJ2-7; v_gene: TRBV19; abundance: NA; d_gene: NA; CDR3aa: CASSPARGAESYEQYF; CDR3nt: TGTGCCAGTAGTCCGGCTCGAGGGGCCGAGTCCTACGAGCAGTACTTC
j_gene: TRBJ2-5; v_gene: TRBV13; abundance: NA; d_gene: TRBD2; CDR3aa: CASSLPGGDETQYF; CDR3nt: TGTGCCAGCAGCTTACCGGGAGGGGATGAGACCCAGTACTTC
j_gene: TRBJ2-2; v_gene: TRBV5-6; abundance: NA; d_gene: TRBD1; CDR3aa: CASSYRGNTGELFF; CDR3nt: TGTGCCAGCAGCTACAGGGGGAACACCGGGGAGCTGTTTTTT
j_gene: TRBJ1-5; v_gene: TRBV10-3; abundance: NA; d_gene: NA; CDR3aa: CANWEGGSNQPQHF; CDR3nt: TGCGCCAATTGGGAGGGGGGTAGCAATCAGCCCCAGCATTTT
j_gene: TRBJ2-7; v_gene: TRBV4-2; abundance: NA; d_gene: NA; CDR3aa: CASSQDLELLGPEQYF; CDR3nt: TGTGCCAGCAGCCAAGATCTTGAACTACTGGGTCCCGAGCAGTACTTC
j_gene: TRBJ2-5; v_gene: TRBV2; abundance: once; d_gene: NA; CDR3aa: CASGRSTGLQETQYF; CDR3nt: TGTGCCAGCGGCCGGAGTACGGGGCTCCAAGAGACCCAGTACTTC
j_gene: TRBJ1-6; v_gene: TRBV11-2; abundance: NA; d_gene: NA; CDR3aa: CASSLAGYNSPLHF; CDR3nt: TGTGCCAGCAGCTTAGCAGGTTATAATTCACCCCTCCACTTT
j_gene: TRBJ1-6; v_gene: TRBV30; abundance: few; d_gene: NA; CDR3aa: CAWRDRNNSPLHF; CDR3nt: TGTGCCTGGAGGGACCGAAATAATTCACCCCTCCACTTT
j_gene: TRBJ2-5; v_gene: TRBV5-4; abundance: NA; d_gene: NA; CDR3aa: CASSYRTGPQETQYF; CDR3nt: TGTGCCAGCAGCTACCGAACAGGTCCCCAAGAGACCCAGTACTTC
j_gene: TRBJ2-7; v_gene: TRBV5-1; abundance: NA; d_gene: TRBD1; CDR3aa: CASSLGGQGIYEQYF; CDR3nt: TGCGCCAGCAGCTTGGGGGGACAGGGAATCTACGAGCAGTACTTC
j_gene: TRBJ2-5; v_gene: TRBV5-6; abundance: NA; d_gene: NA; CDR3aa: CASSPWGAIGGKETQYF; CDR3nt: TGTGCCAGCAGTCCCTGGGGGGCGATAGGAGGAAAAGAGACCCAGTACTTC
j_gene: TRBJ2-1; v_gene: TRBV5-1; abundance: NA; d_gene: TRBD1; CDR3aa: CASSAQGVGSYNEQFF; CDR3nt: TGCGCCAGCAGCGCCCAGGGGGTTGGCTCCTACAATGAGCAGTTCTTC
j_gene: TRBJ2-2; v_gene: TRBV6-4; abundance: medium-sized; d_gene: TRBD2; CDR3aa: CASSDSTSGSETGELFF; CDR3nt: TGTGCCAGCAGTGACTCGACTAGCGGGAGTGAAACCGGGGAGCTGTTTTTT
j_gene: TRBJ2-7; v_gene: TRBV11-3; abundance: NA; d_gene: TRBD1; CDR3aa: CASSSGQGEQYF; CDR3nt: TGTGCCAGCAGCTCGGGACAGGGCGAGCAGTACTTC
j_gene: TRBJ2-7; v_gene: TRBV2; abundance: NA; d_gene: TRBD1; CDR3aa: CASSARQGGYEQYF; CDR3nt: TGTGCCAGCAGCGCCCGACAGGGGGGTTACGAGCAGTACTTC
j_gene: TRBJ2-1; v_gene: TRBV6-4; abundance: NA; d_gene: NA; CDR3aa: CASSDSAGSYNEQFF; CDR3nt: TGTGCCAGCAGTGACTCAGCGGGCTCCTACAATGAGCAGTTCTTC
j_gene: TRBJ2-1; v_gene: TRBV7-2; abundance: NA; d_gene: NA; CDR3aa: CASSLRSGQNYNEQFF; CDR3nt: TGTGCCAGCAGCTTAAGATCGGGACAAAACTACAATGAGCAGTTCTTC
j_gene: TRBJ2-3; v_gene: TRBV11-3; abundance: NA; d_gene: NA; CDR3aa: CASSFGGGTDTQYF; CDR3nt: TGTGCCAGCAGCTTTGGAGGGGGCACAGATACGCAGTATTTT